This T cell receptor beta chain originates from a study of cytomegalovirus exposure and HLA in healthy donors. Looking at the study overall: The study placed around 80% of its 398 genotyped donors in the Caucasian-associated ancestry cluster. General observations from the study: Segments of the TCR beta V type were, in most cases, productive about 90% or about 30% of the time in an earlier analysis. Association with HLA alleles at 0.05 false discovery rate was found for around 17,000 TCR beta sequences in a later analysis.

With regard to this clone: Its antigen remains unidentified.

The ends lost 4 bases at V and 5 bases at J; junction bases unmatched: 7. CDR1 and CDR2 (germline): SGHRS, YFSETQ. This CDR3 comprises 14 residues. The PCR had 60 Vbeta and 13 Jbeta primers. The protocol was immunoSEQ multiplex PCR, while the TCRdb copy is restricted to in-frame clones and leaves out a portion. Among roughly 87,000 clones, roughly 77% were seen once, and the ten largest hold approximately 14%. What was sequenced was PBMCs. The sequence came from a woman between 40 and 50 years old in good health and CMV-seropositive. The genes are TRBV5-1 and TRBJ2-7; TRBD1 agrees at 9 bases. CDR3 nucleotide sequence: TGCGCCAGCAGCCCTAGACAGGGGGTGGACGAGCAGTACTTC. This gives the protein CASSPRQGVDEQYF.